This TCR beta chain was recorded in a study of CD8+CD57+ T cells in acquired aplastic anemia. The study, taken as a whole, reports: Both patients and controls carried the same twenty-nine CD8+ CDR3 sequences. Simpson's diversity of CD8+ cells was not significantly different in patients compared with controls.

The use of genomic DNA as template underpinned the TCR beta VDJ and CDR3 profiling. TCRdb itself ran the reads through MiXCR, one entry per CDR3 protein. The table records 250,000 to 300,000 distinct CDR3 sequences, under 60% of them present only once. For sequencing, patients were chosen who had shown expansion of CD8+CD57+ cells by flow cytometry. Severe acquired aplastic anemia affected all patients. This clonotype appeared many times. The antigen remains undetermined. The germline V and J ends were trimmed by 6 bases and 1 base, with 8 bases remaining between them. CDR1 is KGHDR, CDR2 SFDVKD, per germline. There are 13 residues in the CDR3.

Sequencing was carried out using sorted CD4+, CD8+, or CD8+CD57+ T cells (not recorded which) from PBMCs. This sequence was found in a human donor with aplastic anemia. The V and J genes are TRBV24-1 and TRBJ1-1; D might be TRBD1 (5 bases). The chain's CDR3 is CATSFGGNTEAFF. The CDR3 region has the DNA TGTGCCACCAGTTTTGGGGGGAACACTGAAGCTTTCTTT.